This T cell receptor (beta chain) was recovered during a study of post-analysis software for immune sequencing data (dated by TCRdb to about 2015). The study in broad terms: The recorded disease courses included relapsing-remitting, secondary progressive and progressive-relapsing multiple sclerosis, and some patients had no subtype annotation. Patient repertoires were compared against 11 previously published healthy control repertoires from donors aged about 6 to 25 years. A subset of samples was prepared in parallel using single-end sample barcoding, then pooled and co-amplified after Illumina adapter ligation. Overall study outcomes, separate from this receptor: Roughly 5 TRBV segments, including TRBV5-6, TRBV5-1 and TRBV20-1, were significantly more frequent in patients than controls. Compared with controls, multiple sclerosis patients had significantly lower normalized Chao1 diversity, a finding suggesting substantial peripheral T-cell clonal expansion. The control group was slightly older than the multiple sclerosis patient group. When samples were clustered directly using the F measure, samples prepared in the same batch co-clustered strongly, which prompted a batch-effect correction.

From its cysteine to its phenylalanine, the CDR3 spans 17 amino acids. Here the CDR3 DNA is all that survives: 51 bases in frame from base 1. CDR1 and CDR2 (MNHNS, SASEGT) derive from the germline V gene. As concerns this clonotype: Its antigen has not been determined. It has no much larger one-base neighbor in the sample; base qualities were not kept.

What this sample's time point label stands for: second blood draw from one MS patient after hematopoietic stem cell transplantation. To demonstrate the VDJtools post-analysis software, TCR beta repertoires were profiled from the peripheral blood of more than ten young patients with multiple sclerosis. The multiple sclerosis patients were children and adolescents between roughly 6 and 16 years of age. Libraries were constructed by PCR. Sequencing was performed on an Illumina HiSeq 2500. To reduce PCR and sequencing biases, unique molecular identifiers were incorporated into the TCR beta cDNA libraries. Per 1 to 10 million input T cells, roughly 0.5 million cDNA molecules were obtained, such that each molecule approximated one T cell. The same protocol used for the earlier healthy control dataset was applied to prepare and sequence the patient libraries. Within a given batch, samples were prepared together, multiplexed and sequenced on the same HiSeq lane. In the authors' own workflow: MIGEC handled the raw barcoded reads, throwing out single-read molecular identifier groups before consensus assembly and CDR3 extraction. Clonotype tables were post-analysed with VDJtools, normalizing diversity by down-sampling all datasets to the smallest sample size. In repertoire overlap clustering, CDR3 amino acid sequences, but not nucleotide sequences, were matched to correct batch-related cross-sample contamination. Clones were called with MiXCR by TCRdb after fastp trimmed the public reads at Q25, and only in-frame beta chains were retained. Merged by CDR3 protein, the rows form single entries marked with the most common genes and DNA. The V and J calls and clone size come from TCRdb's table, not from the authors' own analysis. The sample table contains around 150,000 distinct CDR3 sequences; only one count was recorded for about 34% of them. The top ten clones comprise approximately 30% of the sample.

Specimen: blood, collected after autologous hematopoietic stem cell transplantation. The receptor's source is a girl aged 5-17 years with multiple sclerosis. Donor details come from another sample of the same person, matched by shared clones. In this chain, TRBV6-1 is recombined with TRBJ2-5; the junction holds 9 bases that match TRBD1. The closer fit of TRBJ2-7 to the DNA end suggests the J call may be wrong. The sequenced DNA: TGTGCCAGCAGTAGGAAAATACAGGGGGCAGGCATCTACGAGCAGTACTTC. It translates to CASSRKIQGAGIYEQYF.